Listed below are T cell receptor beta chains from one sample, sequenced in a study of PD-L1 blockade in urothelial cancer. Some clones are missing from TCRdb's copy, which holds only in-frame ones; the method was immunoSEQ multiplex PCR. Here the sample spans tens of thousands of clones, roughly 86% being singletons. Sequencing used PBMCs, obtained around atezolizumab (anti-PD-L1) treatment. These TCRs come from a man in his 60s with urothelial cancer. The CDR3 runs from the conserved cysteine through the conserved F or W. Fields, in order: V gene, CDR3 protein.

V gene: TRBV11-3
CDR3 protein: CASSQTSANEQFF

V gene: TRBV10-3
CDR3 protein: CAISNVAGGSYEQYF

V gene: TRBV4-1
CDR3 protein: CASSQEGPGNQPQHF

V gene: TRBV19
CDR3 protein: CASSITENYGYTF

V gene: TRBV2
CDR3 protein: CASSGGHSNEKLFF

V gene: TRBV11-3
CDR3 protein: CASSPEGRGEQYF

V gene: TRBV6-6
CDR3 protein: CASSYGDRGLETQYF

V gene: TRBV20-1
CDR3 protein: CSARTDYGYTF

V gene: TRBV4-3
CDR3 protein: CASSQGPRSTEAFF

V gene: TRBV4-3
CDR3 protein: CASSRAGGGSSGANVLTF

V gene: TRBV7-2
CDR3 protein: CASSLSLDEKLFF

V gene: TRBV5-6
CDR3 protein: CASSLGVAGGLAYNEQFF

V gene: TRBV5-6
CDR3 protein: CASSPRGGAVTEAFF

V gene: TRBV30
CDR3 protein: CAWKRGTGGGFDEKLFF

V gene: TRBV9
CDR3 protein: CASSPYGGPLAKNIQYF

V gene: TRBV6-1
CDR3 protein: CASSETGTANYGYTF

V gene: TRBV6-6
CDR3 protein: CASIKTVGANEQYF

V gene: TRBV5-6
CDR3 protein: CASSLVGQGETEAFF

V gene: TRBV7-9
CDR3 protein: CASSQRIAGAAYEQYF

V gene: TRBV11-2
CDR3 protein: CASSLSNPSTDTQYF

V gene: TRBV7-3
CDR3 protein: CASSLVQGTETQYF

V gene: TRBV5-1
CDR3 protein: CASSLRGSGTGHYNSPLHF

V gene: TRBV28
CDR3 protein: CASSRGLAGGVETQYF

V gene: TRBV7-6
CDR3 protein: CASSTSGGAYNEQFF

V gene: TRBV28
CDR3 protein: CASSPLGGIAKNIQYF

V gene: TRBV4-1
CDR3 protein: CASSQLGLGRDTQYF

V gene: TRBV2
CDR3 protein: CASSDVFLGGRSSPLHF

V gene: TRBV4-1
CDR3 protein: CASSLQSDSGYEQYF

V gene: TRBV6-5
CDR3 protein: CASRVGLAGTYEQYF

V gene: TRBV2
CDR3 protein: CASSDTGTRAGETQYF

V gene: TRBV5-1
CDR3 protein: CASSSTGGATNEKLFF

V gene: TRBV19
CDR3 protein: CASSPSGGQETQYF

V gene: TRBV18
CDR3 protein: CASSLQTGENTEAFF

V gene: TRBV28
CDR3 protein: CASSHKQQGPDTQYF